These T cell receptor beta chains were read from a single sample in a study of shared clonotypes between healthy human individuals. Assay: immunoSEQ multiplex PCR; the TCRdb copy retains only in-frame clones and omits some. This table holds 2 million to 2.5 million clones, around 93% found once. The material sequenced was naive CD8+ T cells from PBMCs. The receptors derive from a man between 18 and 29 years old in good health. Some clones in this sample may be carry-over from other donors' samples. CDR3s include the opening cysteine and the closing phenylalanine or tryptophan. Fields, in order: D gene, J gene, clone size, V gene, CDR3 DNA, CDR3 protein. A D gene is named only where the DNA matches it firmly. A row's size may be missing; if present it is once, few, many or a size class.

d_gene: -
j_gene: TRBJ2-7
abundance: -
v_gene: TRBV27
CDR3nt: TGTGCCAGCAGTTTAATAGCCGGCAGAACCTACGAGCAGTACTTC
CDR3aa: CASSLIAGRTYEQYF

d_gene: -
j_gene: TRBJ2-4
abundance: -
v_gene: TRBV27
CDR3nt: TGTGCCAGCAAGGGGGGACTTACCGTTCAGTACTTC
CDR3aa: CASKGGLTVQYF

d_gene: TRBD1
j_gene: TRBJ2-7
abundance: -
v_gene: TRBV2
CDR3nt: TGTGCCAGCAGTGAATGGCGGGACAGGGGCTACGAGCAGTACTTC
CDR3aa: CASSEWRDRGYEQYF

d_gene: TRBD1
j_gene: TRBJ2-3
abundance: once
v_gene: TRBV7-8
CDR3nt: TGTGCCAGCAGCTTCGCACAGGGGGTCACAGATACGCAGTATTTT
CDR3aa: CASSFAQGVTDTQYF

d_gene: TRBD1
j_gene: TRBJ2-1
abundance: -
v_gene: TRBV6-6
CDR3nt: TGTGCCAGCAGTTACGGCGGACAGGGGGCTGATGAGCAGTTCTTC
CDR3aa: CASSYGGQGADEQFF

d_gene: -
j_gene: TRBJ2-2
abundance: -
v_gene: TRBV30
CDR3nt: TGTGCCTGGAGTGACAGGGCCTCTCACACCGGGGAGCTGTTTTTT
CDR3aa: CAWSDRASHTGELFF

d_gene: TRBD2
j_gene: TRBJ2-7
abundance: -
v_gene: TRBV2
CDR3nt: TGTGCCAGCAGTCCAACTAGCGGGACCTACGAGCAGTACTTC
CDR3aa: CASSPTSGTYEQYF

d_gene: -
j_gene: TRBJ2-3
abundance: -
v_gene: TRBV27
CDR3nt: TGTGCCAGCCGAGCAGGGGTTTTCACAGATACGCAGTATTTT
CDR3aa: CASRAGVFTDTQYF

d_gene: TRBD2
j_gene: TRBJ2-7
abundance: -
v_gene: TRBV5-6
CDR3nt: TGTGCCAGTAGTCTAGCGGGAGGAACCTACGAGCAGTACTTC
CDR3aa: CASSLAGGTYEQYF

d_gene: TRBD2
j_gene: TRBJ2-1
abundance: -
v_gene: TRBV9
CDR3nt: TGTGCCAGCGGAGGGACTAGCGGGAGCTACAATGAGCAGTTCTTC
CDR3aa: CASGGTSGSYNEQFF

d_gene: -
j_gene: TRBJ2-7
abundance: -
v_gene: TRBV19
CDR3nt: TGTGCCAGTAGCGGGCGGCAAGGCTCCGAGCAGTACTTC
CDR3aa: CASSGRQGSEQYF

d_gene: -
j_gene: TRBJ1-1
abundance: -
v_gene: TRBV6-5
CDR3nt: TGTGCCAGCAGGGTAGACAGACCAAACACTGAAGCTTTCTTT
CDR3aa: CASRVDRPNTEAFF

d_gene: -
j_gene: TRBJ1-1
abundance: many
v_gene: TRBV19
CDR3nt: TGTGCCAGTAGTATTGGAAGATACACTGAAGCTTTCTTT
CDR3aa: CASSIGRYTEAFF

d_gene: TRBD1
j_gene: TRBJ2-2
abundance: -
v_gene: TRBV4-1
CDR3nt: TGCGCCAGCAGCCAAGATCCCCAGGGGGCAGGGACCGGGGAGCTGTTTTTT
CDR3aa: CASSQDPQGAGTGELFF

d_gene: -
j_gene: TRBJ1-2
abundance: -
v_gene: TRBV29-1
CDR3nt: TGCAGCGTTGAAGAGGACCGCTATGGCTACACCTTC
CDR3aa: CSVEEDRYGYTF

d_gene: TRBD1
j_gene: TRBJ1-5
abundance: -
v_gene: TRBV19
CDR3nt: TGTGCCAGTAGTACCCGGGACAGGGTGTCCGTAAGCAATCAGCCCCAGCATTTT
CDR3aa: CASSTRDRVSVSNQPQHF

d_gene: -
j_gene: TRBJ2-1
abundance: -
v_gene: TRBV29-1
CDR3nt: TGCAGCGCCCCCCGACAGGGGACTACCAATGAGCAGTTCTTC
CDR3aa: CSAPRQGTTNEQFF

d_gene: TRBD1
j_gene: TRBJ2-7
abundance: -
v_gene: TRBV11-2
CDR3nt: TGTGCCAGCAGCTCCCGGACAGGGGGCGCATACGAGCAGTACTTC
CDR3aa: CASSSRTGGAYEQYF

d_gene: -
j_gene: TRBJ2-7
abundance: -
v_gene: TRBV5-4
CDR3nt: TGTGCCAGCAGCTTGGAAGGGCCAGGCCCCTACGAGCAGTACTTC
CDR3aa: CASSLEGPGPYEQYF

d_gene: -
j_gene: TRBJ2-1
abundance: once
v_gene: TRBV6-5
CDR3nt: TGTGCCAGCAGTTTAAGCGGGTACCCCTACAATGAGCAGTTCTTC
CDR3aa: CASSLSGYPYNEQFF

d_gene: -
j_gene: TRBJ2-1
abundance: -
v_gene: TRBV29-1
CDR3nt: TGCAGCAGTTTGTTGGTGGTTACAGGGAATGAGCAGTTCTTC
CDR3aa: CSSLLVVTGNEQFF

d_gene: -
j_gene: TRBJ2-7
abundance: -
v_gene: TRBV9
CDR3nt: TGTGCCAGCAGCTCATATGGCTACGAGCAGTACTTC
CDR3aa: CASSSYGYEQYF

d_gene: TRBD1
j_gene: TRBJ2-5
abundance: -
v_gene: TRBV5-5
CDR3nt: TGTGCCAGCAGCCAACCGACAGGGTCTAAGGAGACCCAGTACTTC
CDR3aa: CASSQPTGSKETQYF

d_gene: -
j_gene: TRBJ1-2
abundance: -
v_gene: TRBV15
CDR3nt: TGTGCCACCAGCAGTCGGGCCCCGAATCGCCATGGCTACACCTTC
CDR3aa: CATSSRAPNRHGYTF

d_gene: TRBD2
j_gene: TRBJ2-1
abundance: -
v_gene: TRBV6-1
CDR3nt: TGTGCCAGCAGGCCAACCGGGACTAGCGGGAGAGAGTTCTTC
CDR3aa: CASRPTGTSGREFF

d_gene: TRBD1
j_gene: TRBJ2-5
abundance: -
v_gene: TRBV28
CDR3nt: TGTGCCAGCATCTCCGGGACAGAACTCCAAGAGACCCAGTACTTC
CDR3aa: CASISGTELQETQYF

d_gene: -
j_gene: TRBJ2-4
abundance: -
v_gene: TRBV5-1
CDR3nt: TGCGCCAGCAGCTTGGAATTCCAGGGGAAAGCCAAAAACATTCAGTACTTC
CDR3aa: CASSLEFQGKAKNIQYF

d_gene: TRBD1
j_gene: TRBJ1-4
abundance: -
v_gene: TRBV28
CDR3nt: TGTGCCACGAATTACAGGGGGGCCGGGGAAAAACTGTTTTTT
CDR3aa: CATNYRGAGEKLFF

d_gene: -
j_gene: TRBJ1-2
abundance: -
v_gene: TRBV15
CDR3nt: TGTGCCACCAGCCCCTTGTTTGGGGCAGGGGACCCCCGGGGTGGCTACACCTTC
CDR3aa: CATSPLFGAGDPRGGYTF

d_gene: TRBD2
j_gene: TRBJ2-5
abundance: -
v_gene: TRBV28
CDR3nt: TGTGCCAGCAGAAATAGCGGGCCCTTCGAGACCCAGTACTTC
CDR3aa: CASRNSGPFETQYF

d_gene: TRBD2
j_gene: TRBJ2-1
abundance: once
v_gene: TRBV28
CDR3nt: TGTGCCAGCAGCGGGGAGGGCCGGTACACTGAGCAGTTCTTC
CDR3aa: CASSGEGRYTEQFF

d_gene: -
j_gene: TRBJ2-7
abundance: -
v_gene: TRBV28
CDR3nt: TGTGCCAGCAGTTCCTCCGGGAGAGCCTACGAGCAGTACTTC
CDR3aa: CASSSSGRAYEQYF

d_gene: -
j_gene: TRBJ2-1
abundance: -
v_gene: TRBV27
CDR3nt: TGTGCCAGCAGGCAGATATACAATGAGCAGTTCTTC
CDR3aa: CASRQIYNEQFF

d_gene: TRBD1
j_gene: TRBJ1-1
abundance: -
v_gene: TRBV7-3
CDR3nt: TGTGCCAGCAGCTTGGGCAGGGGGCCGGGCGCTGAAGCTTTCTTT
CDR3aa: CASSLGRGPGAEAFF

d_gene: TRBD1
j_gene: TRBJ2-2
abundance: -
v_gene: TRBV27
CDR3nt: TGTGCCAGCAGCGGACAGGATAACACCGGGGAGCTGTTTTTT
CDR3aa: CASSGQDNTGELFF

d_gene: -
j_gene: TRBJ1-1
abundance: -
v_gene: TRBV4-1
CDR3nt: TGCGCCAGCAGCCAAGAACCGAGGGTGTCTGAAGCTTTCTTT
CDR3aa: CASSQEPRVSEAFF

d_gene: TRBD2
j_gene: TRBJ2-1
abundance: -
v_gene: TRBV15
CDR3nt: TGTGCCACCAGCCCACTAGCGGAGACCTACAATGAGCAGTTCTTC
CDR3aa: CATSPLAETYNEQFF

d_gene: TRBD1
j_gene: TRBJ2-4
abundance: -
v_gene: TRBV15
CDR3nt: TGTGCCACCAGCGTCGGAGCAGGGGGAGCCAAAAACATTCAGTACTTC
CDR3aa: CATSVGAGGAKNIQYF

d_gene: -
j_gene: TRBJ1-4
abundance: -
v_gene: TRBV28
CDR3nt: TGTGCCAGCAGTTTATTCCGGGACGGTTATGAAAAACTGTTTTTT
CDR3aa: CASSLFRDGYEKLFF

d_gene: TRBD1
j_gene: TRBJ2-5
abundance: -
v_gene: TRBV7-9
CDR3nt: TGTGCCAGCAGCTTCTTCGGGACAGATGAAGAGACCCAGTACTTC
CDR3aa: CASSFFGTDEETQYF